This is a list of T cell receptor beta chains from one sample in a study of cytomegalovirus exposure and HLA in healthy donors. Only in-frame clones appear in the TCRdb table, and some are missing; sequencing was by immunoSEQ multiplex PCR. This table has about 150,000 clones, 76% appearing once. Sequenced input: PBMCs. The receptors stem from a male donor in good health and CMV-seronegative. Both conserved end residues are part of each CDR3. D genes are given only for firm matches. Where a row states a size, it is once, few, many or the class of an expanded clone; other rows omit it.

d_call	j_call	clone_size	cdr3_length	v_call	cdr3_nt	cdr3_aa
TRBD1	TRBJ1-2	few	16	TRBV4-1	TGCGCCAGCAGCCAAGACGACAGGGGTTATCGCTATGGCTACACCTTC	CASSQDDRGYRYGYTF
TRBD1	TRBJ2-7	-	16	TRBV27	TGTGCCAGCAGTTTATCGATAACAGGGGGCCTTCGTGGACAGTACTTC	CASSLSITGGLRGQYF
-	TRBJ2-2	-	15	TRBV2	TGTGCCAGCAACTCCTGGGCAGGGAGGACCGGGGAGCTGTTTTTT	CASNSWAGRTGELFF
-	TRBJ2-5	-	15	TRBV5-8	TGTGCCAGCAGCTCGGCCTACAGGGTTCAAGAGACCCAGTACTTC	CASSSAYRVQETQYF
TRBD1	TRBJ2-6	few	19	TRBV4-3	TGCGCCAGCAGCCAAGTGGAGGGACAGGAGTTGTCTGGGGCCAACGTCCTGACTTTC	CASSQVEGQELSGANVLTF
-	TRBJ2-7	-	14	TRBV28	TGTGCCAGCACCCATGGCAGAGGCCTCTACGAGCAGTACTTC	CASTHGRGLYEQYF
-	TRBJ2-7	-	15	TRBV5-6	TGTGCCAGCAGCTGGGGCGGTAGGCTAGCGCACGAGCAGTACTTC	CASSWGGRLAHEQYF
-	TRBJ1-2	-	14	TRBV7-2	TGTGCCAGCAGCCCCTCCCAGGGGTACTATGGCTACACCTTC	CASSPSQGYYGYTF
-	TRBJ2-5	-	14	TRBV10-3	TGTGCCATCAGTACTAGCTTAGAGGTGGAGACCCAGTACTTC	CAISTSLEVETQYF
TRBD2	TRBJ2-1	-	16	TRBV7-8	TGTGCCAGCAGCTTCGGACTAGCGGGGGCCTGGAATGAGCAGTTCTTC	CASSFGLAGAWNEQFF
TRBD2	TRBJ2-1	-	15	TRBV5-1	TGCGCCAGCAGCCTTCGACTAGCGGGGGTCAATGAGCAGTTCTTC	CASSLRLAGVNEQFF
-	TRBJ1-3	-	16	TRBV18	TGTGCCAGCTCACCCACCCAGGGGAGCTCTGGAAACACCATATATTTT	CASSPTQGSSGNTIYF
TRBD1	TRBJ2-1	-	16	TRBV5-4	TGTGCCAGCAGCTTTCTACCGGGACAGGGGGGCAATGAGCAGTTCTTC	CASSFLPGQGGNEQFF
TRBD2	TRBJ2-2	-	14	TRBV10-3	TGTGCCATCAGGACTAGCCCGAACACCGGGGAGCTGTTTTTT	CAIRTSPNTGELFF
-	TRBJ2-2	-	12	TRBV30	TGTGCCTGGACCCGGGTGGGCGGGGAGCTGTTTTTT	CAWTRVGGELFF
-	TRBJ1-2	-	13	TRBV9	TGTGCCTGCGGGGGAGGGACAATGGGTGGCTACACCTTC	CACGGGTMGGYTF
TRBD1	TRBJ2-5	-	14	TRBV5-1	TGCGCCAGCAGCCCTACGACAGGGCAAGAGACCCAGTACTTC	CASSPTTGQETQYF
-	TRBJ2-7	few	14	TRBV28	TGTGCCAGCAGTTTAACTCGTCCCCCCTACGAGCAGTACTTC	CASSLTRPPYEQYF
TRBD1	TRBJ1-3	-	14	TRBV27	TGTGCCAGCAGGCCGACAGGGGCTGGAAACACCATATATTTT	CASRPTGAGNTIYF
TRBD2	TRBJ2-2	-	16	TRBV5-8	TGTGCCAGCAGCATCAGGACTAGCGGGAACACCGGGGAGCTGTTTTTT	CASSIRTSGNTGELFF
TRBD1	TRBJ2-7	-	15	TRBV7-9	TGTGCCAGCAGCTCCTGGACAGGTCGGGTGAGCGAGCAGTACTTC	CASSSWTGRVSEQYF
TRBD2	TRBJ2-3	-	16	TRBV5-1	TGCGCCAGCAGCCAGACGGGGACTAGGGGCACAGATACGCAGTATTTT	CASSQTGTRGTDTQYF
-	TRBJ1-6	-	14	TRBV28	TGTGCCGGCAAGGCCCAACAGGGTGGTTCACCCCTCCACTTT	CAGKAQQGGSPLHF
-	TRBJ2-1	-	15	TRBV19	TGTGCCAGTAGTGGGTTAGCGAAGGAGTACGGCCGGCCGTTCTTC	CASSGLAKEYGRPFF
TRBD1	TRBJ2-7	-	14	TRBV6-1	TGTGCCGGAAGAGAAACGGGACAGGGCTACGAGCAGTACTTC	CAGRETGQGYEQYF
-	TRBJ2-3	once	15	TRBV6-5	TGTGCCAGCAGTTACGGCGGGCCTCCAACAGATACGCAGTATTTT	CASSYGGPPTDTQYF
TRBD1	TRBJ2-3	-	14	TRBV6-6	TGTGCCAGCAGTTCAGGGGGCAATATAGATACGCAGTATTTT	CASSSGGNIDTQYF
-	TRBJ1-4	-	18	TRBV9	TGTGCCAGCAGCGTAGCGCAGGGACTAGGCAGAACTAATGAAAAACTGTTTTTT	CASSVAQGLGRTNEKLFF
TRBD2	TRBJ2-1	-	15	TRBV7-9	TGTGCCAGCAGCGTACGGGAGGCCCCCTACAATGAGCAGTTCTTC	CASSVREAPYNEQFF
-	TRBJ2-1	-	15	TRBV11-1	TGTGCCAGCAGCTTAAGGCCCACAGGATACAATGAGCAGTTCTTC	CASSLRPTGYNEQFF
TRBD1	TRBJ2-7	-	14	TRBV5-1	TGCGCCAGCAGCCTGGGACAGGGGGCGTACGAGCAGTACTTC	CASSLGQGAYEQYF
-	TRBJ1-5	-	13	TRBV19	TGTGCCAGTACAGACTACAGCAATCAGCCCCAGCATTTT	CASTDYSNQPQHF
-	TRBJ2-7	-	14	TRBV5-1	TGCGCCAGCACCCCCCAGGGGAAGCGGTACGAGCAGTACTTC	CASTPQGKRYEQYF
-	TRBJ2-1	once	10	TRBV30	TGTGCCTGCCAGAGCGATGAGCAGTTCTTC	CACQSDEQFF
-	TRBJ1-2	few	14	TRBV5-1	TGCGCCAGCAGCTTGACAGGGTCCAACTATGGCTACACCTTC	CASSLTGSNYGYTF
TRBD1	TRBJ2-1	-	15	TRBV4-1	TGCGCCAGTAGCACTCGACAGGGGGCCGACAATGAGCAGTTCTTC	CASSTRQGADNEQFF
-	TRBJ1-1	few	16	TRBV5-4	TGTGCCAGCAGTCGGGGGATTGGGGGTGAAGACACTGAAGCTTTCTTT	CASSRGIGGEDTEAFF
TRBD1	TRBJ2-5	-	14	TRBV29-1	TGCAGCGTGGATCCGGGACAGGGTGTCGAGACCCAGTACTTC	CSVDPGQGVETQYF
-	TRBJ1-1	-	15	TRBV4-3	TGCGCCAGCAGCCAAGAAGGCGCAGGGGTAGCTGAAGCTTTCTTT	CASSQEGAGVAEAFF
-	TRBJ1-2	few	12	TRBV5-6	TGTGCTTCGAGCAGGGAGGACTATGGCTACACCTTC	CASSREDYGYTF
-	TRBJ1-5	-	12	TRBV28	TGTGCCAGCAGTTTTAGTGATCAGCCCCAGCATTTT	CASSFSDQPQHF
TRBD1	TRBJ2-7	-	16	TRBV7-8	TGTGCCAGCAGCCTACGACAGGGGGGCCCATCCTACGAGCAGTACTTC	CASSLRQGGPSYEQYF
-	TRBJ1-1	-	11	TRBV10-2	TGCGCCAGCAGTGAAGCCACTGAAGCTTTCTTT	CASSEATEAFF
-	TRBJ2-7	-	12	TRBV5-6	TGTGCCAGCAGCCTAAGCTCCTACGAGCAGTACTTC	CASSLSSYEQYF
-	TRBJ1-5	-	16	TRBV28	TGTGCCAGCAGTCCCTCCGACAGACCAGTTAATCAGCCCCAGCATTTT	CASSPSDRPVNQPQHF